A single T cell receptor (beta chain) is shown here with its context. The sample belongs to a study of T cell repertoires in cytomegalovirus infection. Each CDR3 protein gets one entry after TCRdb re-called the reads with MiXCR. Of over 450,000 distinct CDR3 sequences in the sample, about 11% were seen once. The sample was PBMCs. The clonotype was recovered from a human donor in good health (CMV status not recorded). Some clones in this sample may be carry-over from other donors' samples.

The CDR3 region is CASSPQSGRINEQFF. CDR3 in DNA: TGTGCCAGCAGCCCCCAGAGCGGGAGGATCAATGAGCAGTTCTTC. The chain couples TRBV7-3 to TRBJ2-1; 9 bases agree with TRBD2. V dropped 5 bases and J dropped 6; count of bases not matched to a gene: 8. Germline CDR1 is SGHTA and CDR2 is FQGTGA. The CDR3 loop spans 15 amino acids.